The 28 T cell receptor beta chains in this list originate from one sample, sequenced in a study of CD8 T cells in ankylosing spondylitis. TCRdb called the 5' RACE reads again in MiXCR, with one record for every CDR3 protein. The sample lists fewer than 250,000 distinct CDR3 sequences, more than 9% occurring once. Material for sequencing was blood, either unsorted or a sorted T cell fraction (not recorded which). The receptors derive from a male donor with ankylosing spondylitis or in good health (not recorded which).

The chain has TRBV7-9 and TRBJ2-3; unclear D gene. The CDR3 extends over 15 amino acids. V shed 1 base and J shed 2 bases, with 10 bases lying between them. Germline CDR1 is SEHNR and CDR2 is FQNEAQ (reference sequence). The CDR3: CASSLGSLHTDTQYF. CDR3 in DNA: TGTGCCAGCAGCTTAGGGTCGCTCCACACAGATACGCAGTATTTT.

In nucleotides, the CDR3 is TGTGCCAGCAGCTCTTCGCCGGGGGCGTCTGGGGCCAACGTCCTGACTTTC. It yields the protein CASSSSPGASGANVLTF. The chain is built from TRBV5-5 and TRBJ2-6; either TRBD1 or TRBD2 may fit D (6 bases each). The germline V gene encodes CDR1 SGHKS and CDR2 YYEKEE (reference sequence). The CDR3 consists of 17 residues. V was trimmed by 3 bases and J by 1 base, leaving 14 bases between them.

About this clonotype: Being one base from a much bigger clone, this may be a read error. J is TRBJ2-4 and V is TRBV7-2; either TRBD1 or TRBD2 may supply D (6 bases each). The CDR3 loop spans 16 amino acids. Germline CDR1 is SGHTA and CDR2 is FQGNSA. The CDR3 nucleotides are TGTGCCAGCAGCTTTGGGACAAAACTAGCCAAAAACATTCTGTACTTC. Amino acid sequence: CASSFGTKLAKNILYF.

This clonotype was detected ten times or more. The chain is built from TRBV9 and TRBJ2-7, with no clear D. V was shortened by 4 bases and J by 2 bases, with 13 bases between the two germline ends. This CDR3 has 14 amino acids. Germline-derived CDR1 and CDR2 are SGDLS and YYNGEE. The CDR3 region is CASSPDTGPYEQYF. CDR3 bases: TGTGCCAGCAGCCCCGACACGGGTCCCTACGAGCAGTACTTC.

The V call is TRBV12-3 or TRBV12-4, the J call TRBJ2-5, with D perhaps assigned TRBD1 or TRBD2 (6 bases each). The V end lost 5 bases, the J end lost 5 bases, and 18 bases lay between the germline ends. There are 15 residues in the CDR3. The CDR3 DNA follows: TGTGCCAGCAGTCCCAGTGGGGGGCGCAGGGAGACCCAGTACTTC. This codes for CASSPSGGRRETQYF.

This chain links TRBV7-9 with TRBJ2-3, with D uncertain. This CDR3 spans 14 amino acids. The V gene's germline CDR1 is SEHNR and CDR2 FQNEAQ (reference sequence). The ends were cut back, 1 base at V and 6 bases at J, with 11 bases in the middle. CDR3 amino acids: CASSLGTQRDTQYF. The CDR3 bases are TGTGCCAGCAGCTTAGGTACCCAACGGGATACGCAGTATTTT. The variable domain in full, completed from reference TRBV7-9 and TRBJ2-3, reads DTGVSQNPRHKITKRGQNVTFRCDPISEHNRLYWYRQTLGQGPEFLTYFQNEAQLEKSRLLSDRFSAERPKGSFSTLEIQRTEQGDSAMYLCASSLGTQRDTQYFGPGTRLTVL.

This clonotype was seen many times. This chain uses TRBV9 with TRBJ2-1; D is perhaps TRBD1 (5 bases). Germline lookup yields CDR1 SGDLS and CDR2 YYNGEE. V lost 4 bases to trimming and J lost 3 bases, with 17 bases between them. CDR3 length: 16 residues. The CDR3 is CASSPGAQGIYNEQFF. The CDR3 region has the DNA TGTGCCAGCAGCCCCGGAGCCCAGGGAATCTACAATGAGCAGTTCTTC.

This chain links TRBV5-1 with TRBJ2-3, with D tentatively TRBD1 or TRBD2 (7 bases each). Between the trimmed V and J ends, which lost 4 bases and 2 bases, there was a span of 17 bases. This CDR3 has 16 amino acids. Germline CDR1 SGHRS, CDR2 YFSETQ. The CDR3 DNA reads TGCGCCAGCAGCCCCCAGGGGGGGGGGCTCACAGATACGCAGTATTTT. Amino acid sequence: CASSPQGGGLTDTQYF.

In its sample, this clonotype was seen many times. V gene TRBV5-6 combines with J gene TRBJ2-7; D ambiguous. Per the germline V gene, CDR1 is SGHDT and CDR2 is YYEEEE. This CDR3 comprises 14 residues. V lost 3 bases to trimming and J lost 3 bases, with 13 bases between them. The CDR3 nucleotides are TGTGCCAGCAGCTCCGACTGGTCGGTCTACGAGCAGTACTTC. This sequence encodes CASSSDWSVYEQYF.

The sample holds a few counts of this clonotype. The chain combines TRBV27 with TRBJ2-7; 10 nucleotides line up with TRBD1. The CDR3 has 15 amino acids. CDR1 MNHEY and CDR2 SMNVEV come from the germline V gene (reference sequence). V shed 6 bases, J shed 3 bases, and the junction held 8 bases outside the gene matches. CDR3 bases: TGTGCCAGCAGCGGTAAGGACAGGGGGTACTACGAGCAGTACTTC. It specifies CASSGKDRGYYEQYF.

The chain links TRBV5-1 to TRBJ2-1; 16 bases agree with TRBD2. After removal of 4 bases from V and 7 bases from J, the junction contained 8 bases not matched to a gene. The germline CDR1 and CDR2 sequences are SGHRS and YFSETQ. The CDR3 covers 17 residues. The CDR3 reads CASSVGLAGGAVNEQFF. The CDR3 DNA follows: TGCGCCAGCAGCGTGGGACTAGCGGGGGGGGCGGTGAATGAGCAGTTCTTC.

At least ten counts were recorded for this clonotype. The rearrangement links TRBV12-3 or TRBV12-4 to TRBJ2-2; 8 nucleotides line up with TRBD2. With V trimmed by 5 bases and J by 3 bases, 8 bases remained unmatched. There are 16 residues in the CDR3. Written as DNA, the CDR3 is TGTGCCAGCAGTCCCCTAGTAGCGGGGTACACCGGGGAGCTGTTTTTT. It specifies CASSPLVAGYTGELFF.

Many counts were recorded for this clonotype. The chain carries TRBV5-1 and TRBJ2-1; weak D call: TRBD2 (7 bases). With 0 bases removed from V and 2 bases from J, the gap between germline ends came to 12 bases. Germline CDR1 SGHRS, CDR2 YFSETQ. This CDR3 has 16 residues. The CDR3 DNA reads TGCGCCAGCAGCTTGGCCGGGGGGACACCCTACAATGAGCAGTTCTTC. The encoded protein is CASSLAGGTPYNEQFF.

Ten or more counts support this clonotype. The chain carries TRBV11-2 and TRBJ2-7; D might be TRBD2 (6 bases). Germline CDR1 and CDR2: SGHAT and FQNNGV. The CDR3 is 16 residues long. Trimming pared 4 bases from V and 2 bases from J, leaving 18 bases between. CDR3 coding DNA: TGTGCCAGCAGCTCCCGGGACTTACCTACAGCCTACGAGCAGTACTTC. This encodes CASSSRDLPTAYEQYF.

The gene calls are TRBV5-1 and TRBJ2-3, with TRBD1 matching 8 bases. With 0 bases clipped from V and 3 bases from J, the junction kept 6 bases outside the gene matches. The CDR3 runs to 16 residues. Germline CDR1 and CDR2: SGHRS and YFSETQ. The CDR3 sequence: CASSLEPDRVTDTQYF. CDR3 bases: TGCGCCAGCAGCTTGGAGCCGGACAGGGTAACAGATACGCAGTATTTT.

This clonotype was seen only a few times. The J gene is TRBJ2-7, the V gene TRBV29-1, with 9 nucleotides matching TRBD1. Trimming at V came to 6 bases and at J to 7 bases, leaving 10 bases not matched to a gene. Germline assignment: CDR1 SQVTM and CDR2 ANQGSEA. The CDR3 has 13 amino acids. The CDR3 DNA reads TGCAGCGTAACAGGGGGCTTCGGGTGGGAGCAGTACTTC. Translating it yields CSVTGGFGWEQYF.

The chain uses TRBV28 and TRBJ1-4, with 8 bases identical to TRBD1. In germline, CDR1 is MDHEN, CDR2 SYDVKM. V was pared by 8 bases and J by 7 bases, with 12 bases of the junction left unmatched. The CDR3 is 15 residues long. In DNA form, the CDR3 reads TGTGCCAGCCGCCCAGGGGGCGCGGATTCTGAAAAACTGTTTTTT. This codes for CASRPGGADSEKLFF. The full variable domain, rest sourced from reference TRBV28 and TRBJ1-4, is DVKVTQSSRYLVKRTGEKVFLECVQDMDHENMFWYRQDPGLGLRLIYFSYDVKMKEKGDIPEGYSVSREKKERFSLILESASTNQTSMYLCASRPGGADSEKLFFGSGTQLSVL.

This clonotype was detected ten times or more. The CDR3 loop is CASSENSGGPDTQYF. CDR3 DNA: TGTGCCAGCAGCGAGAATAGCGGGGGGCCGGATACGCAGTATTTT. The chain links TRBV9 to TRBJ2-3; 10 bases are a match to TRBD2. This CDR3 region has 15 residues. The germline V gene has CDR1 SGDLS and CDR2 YYNGEE. V lost 3 bases, J lost 6 bases, and 7 bases stayed unmatched.

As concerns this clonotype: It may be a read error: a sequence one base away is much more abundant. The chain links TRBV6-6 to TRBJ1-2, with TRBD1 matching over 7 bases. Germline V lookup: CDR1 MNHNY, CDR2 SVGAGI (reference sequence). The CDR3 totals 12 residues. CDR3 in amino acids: CASVTGNYGDTF. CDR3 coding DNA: TGTGCCAGCGTGACAGGGAACTATGGCGACACCTTC.

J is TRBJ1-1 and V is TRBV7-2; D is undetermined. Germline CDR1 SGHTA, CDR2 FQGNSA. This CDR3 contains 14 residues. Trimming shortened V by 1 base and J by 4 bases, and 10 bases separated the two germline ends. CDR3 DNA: TGTGCCAGCAGCTTAGGAAATCAACGCACTGAAGCTTTCTTT. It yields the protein CASSLGNQRTEAFF.

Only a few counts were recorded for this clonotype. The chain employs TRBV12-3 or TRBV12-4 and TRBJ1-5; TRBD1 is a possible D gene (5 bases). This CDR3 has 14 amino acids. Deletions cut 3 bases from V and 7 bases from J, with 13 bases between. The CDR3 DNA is TGTGCCAGCAGTTTTGGGTCAGGGTGGCAGCCCCAGCATTTT. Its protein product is CASSFGSGWQPQHF.

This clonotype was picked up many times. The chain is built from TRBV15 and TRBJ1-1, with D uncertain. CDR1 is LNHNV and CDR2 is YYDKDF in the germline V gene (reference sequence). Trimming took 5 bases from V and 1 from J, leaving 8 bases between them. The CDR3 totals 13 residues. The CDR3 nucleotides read TGTGCCACCAGCTATCGGGCGAACACTGAAGCTTTCTTT. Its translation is CATSYRANTEAFF. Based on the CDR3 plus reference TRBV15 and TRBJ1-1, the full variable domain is DAMVIQNPRYQVTQFGKPVTLSCSQTLNHNVMYWYQQKSSQAPKLLFHYYDKDFNNEADTPDNFQSRRPNTSFCFLDIRSPGLGDTAMYLCATSYRANTEAFFGQGTRLTVV.

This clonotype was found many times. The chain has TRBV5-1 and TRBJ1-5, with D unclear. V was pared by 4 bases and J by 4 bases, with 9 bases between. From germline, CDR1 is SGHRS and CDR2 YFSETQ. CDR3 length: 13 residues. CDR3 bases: TGCGCCAGCAGCCCCGAGGGAAATCAGCCCCAGCATTTT. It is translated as CASSPEGNQPQHF. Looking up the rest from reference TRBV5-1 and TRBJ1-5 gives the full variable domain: KAGVTQTPRYLIKTRGQQVTLSCSPISGHRSVSWYQQTPGQGLQFLFEYFSETQRNKGNFPGRFSGRQFSNSRSEMNVSTLELGDSALYLCASSPEGNQPQHFGDGTRLSIL.

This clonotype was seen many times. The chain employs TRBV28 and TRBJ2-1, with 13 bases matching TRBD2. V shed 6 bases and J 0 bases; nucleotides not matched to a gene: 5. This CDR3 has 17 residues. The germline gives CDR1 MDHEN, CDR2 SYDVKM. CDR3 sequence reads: CASRGTSGVSSYNEQFF. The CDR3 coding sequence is TGTGCCAGCAGGGGGACTAGCGGGGTTAGCTCCTACAATGAGCAGTTCTTC.

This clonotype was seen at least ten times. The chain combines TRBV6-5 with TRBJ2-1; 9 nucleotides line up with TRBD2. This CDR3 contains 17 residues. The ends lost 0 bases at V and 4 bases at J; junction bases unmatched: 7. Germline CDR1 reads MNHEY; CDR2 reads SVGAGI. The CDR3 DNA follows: TGTGCCAGCAGTTACTCAGGGGTAGCGGGGGTGTACAATGAGCAGTTCTTC. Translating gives CASSYSGVAGVYNEQFF.

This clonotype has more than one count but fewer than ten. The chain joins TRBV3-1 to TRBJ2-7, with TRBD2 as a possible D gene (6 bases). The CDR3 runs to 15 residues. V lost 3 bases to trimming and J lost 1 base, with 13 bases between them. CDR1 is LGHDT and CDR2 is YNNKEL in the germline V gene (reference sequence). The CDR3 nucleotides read TGTGCCAGCAGCCAGGCATTGGGACTTTCCTACGAGCAGTACTTC. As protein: CASSQALGLSYEQYF.

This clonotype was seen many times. In DNA form, the CDR3 reads TGCGCCAGCAGCCAAGAGTCCTTAGTTGATGTAGCGGGGATCCAAGAGACCCAGTACTTC. It is translated as CASSQESLVDVAGIQETQYF. The chain uses TRBV4-1 and TRBJ2-5, with 8 bases aligning to TRBD2. In germline, CDR1 is MGHRA, CDR2 YSYEKL. Trimming cost V 0 bases and J 1 base; bases outside gene matches: 16. The CDR3 spans 20 residues.

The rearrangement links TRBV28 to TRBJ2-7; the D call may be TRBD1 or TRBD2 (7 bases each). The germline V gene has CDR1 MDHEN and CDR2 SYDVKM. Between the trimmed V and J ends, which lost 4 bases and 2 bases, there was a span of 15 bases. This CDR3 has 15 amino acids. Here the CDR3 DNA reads TGTGCCAGCAGTTCGAAACAGGGGACTACCTACGAGCAGTACTTC. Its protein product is CASSSKQGTTYEQYF.